This T cell receptor (beta chain) was recovered during a study of molecular identifiers for immune sequencing clone quantification (dated by TCRdb to 2016 to 2019). General notes on the study: For a replicate experiment, RNA from around 20,000 or 99,000 naive CD8 T cells was divided into five aliquots, and four of the five aliquots were sequenced. This methods study used CD8 T cells to benchmark TCR RNA copy counting and molecular-identifier clustering-based TCR repertoire sequencing (MIDCIRS).

Receptor libraries were prepared by PCR. Sequenced using an Illumina HiSeq 4000. Bulk TCR libraries were made following a previously described method, with the TCR primers given in Table S5. Total RNA was purified with the Qiagen AllPrep DNA/RNA kit. Before analysis, reads from multiple sequencing runs of one library were combined. In the authors' own workflow: Only reads with exact TCR constant sequence were kept, trimmed to 150 nt, and grouped by their 12-nt molecular barcodes. Reads inside each barcode group were sub-clustered using a 15% Levenshtein threshold, and a quality-weighted consensus sequence was constructed for each RNA molecule. Non-functional sequences were filtered out, along with any lower-count sequence sitting one edit away from another sequence. Based on fitting two negative binomial distributions, any barcode sub-cluster with under 20% of the maximum read count was discarded. TCRdb's own reprocessing of the public reads used fastp at Q25 and MiXCR and kept productive beta chains. Identical CDR3 proteins give one entry, which carries the most common genes and DNA. The V and J calls come from TCRdb's annotation, not from the publication. This sample holds around 86,000 distinct CDR3 sequences; around 19% were observed only once. The ten largest clones represent 0.75% to 0.95% of the sample.

The table lists this clonotype with many counts. This receptor's antigen is unknown. Base qualities are missing; no much larger clone stands one base away. Study-wide conclusions, independent of this receptor: The naive libraries included spiked-in Jurkat TCR RNA (roughly eleven copies' worth), and this Jurkat TCR RNA is not part of the donor repertoire. Spiked-in Jurkat TCR RNA equivalent to a single cell was reported to be detectable even among approximately 900,000 naive CD8 T cells. In CMV-specific effector cells, clones with more than 20 RNA copies accounted for over 99% of molecules, whereas in naive cells such clones accounted for under 1%. Highly expanded clone sizes could be underestimated if identical TCR molecules share a barcode. When barcode sub-clustering was left out, chimeric consensus sequences inflated TCR diversity, with chimeras reaching as high as 47%. Modeling gave roughly 2.9 recovered TCR RNA copies per cell versus around 10 by digital PCR, implying approximately 30% capture efficiency.

From cysteine to phenylalanine, the CDR3 is 19 amino acids long. Solely the CDR3 DNA is kept, with 57 bases framed from the first base. CDR1 is given as MNHNY and CDR2 as SVGAGI, both from the germline V gene (reference sequence). At the junction V is shortened by 4 bases and J by 1 base; bases outside the gene matches: 13. Libraries of naive CD8 T cells were built from anywhere between roughly 17,000 and 1,100,000 sorted cells, with 10%, 30% or 50% of the purified RNA used. On a BD FACSAria II, naive CD8 T cells were FACS-sorted as CD8+CD4-CCR7+CD45RA+ and collected into RLT Plus buffer. To test detection sensitivity, Jurkat RNA equal to ten TCR copies was added to samples of roughly 18,000-1,100,000 naive CD8 T cells. CD8 T cells were enriched using RosetteSep CD8+ T Cell Enrichment Cocktail and Ficoll-Paque, and the enriched cells then underwent ACK red cell lysis.

The chain is assembled from TRBV6-6 and TRBJ1-4; TRBD1 matches 9 bases in the middle. The sequencing input was naive CD8+ T cells from blood, with Jurkat cell RNA spiked in. This sample's cell subset or site label indicates: FACS-sorted CD8+CD4-CCR7+CD45RA+ naive T cells. The TCR originated in a human donor in good health. Some libraries in this study had Jurkat cell RNA spiked in. CDR3 protein: CASSFYRGRELLTNEKLFF. The DNA sequence reads TGTGCCAGCAGTTTCTACAGGGGGCGCGAGTTGTTAACTAATGAAAAACTGTTTTTT.